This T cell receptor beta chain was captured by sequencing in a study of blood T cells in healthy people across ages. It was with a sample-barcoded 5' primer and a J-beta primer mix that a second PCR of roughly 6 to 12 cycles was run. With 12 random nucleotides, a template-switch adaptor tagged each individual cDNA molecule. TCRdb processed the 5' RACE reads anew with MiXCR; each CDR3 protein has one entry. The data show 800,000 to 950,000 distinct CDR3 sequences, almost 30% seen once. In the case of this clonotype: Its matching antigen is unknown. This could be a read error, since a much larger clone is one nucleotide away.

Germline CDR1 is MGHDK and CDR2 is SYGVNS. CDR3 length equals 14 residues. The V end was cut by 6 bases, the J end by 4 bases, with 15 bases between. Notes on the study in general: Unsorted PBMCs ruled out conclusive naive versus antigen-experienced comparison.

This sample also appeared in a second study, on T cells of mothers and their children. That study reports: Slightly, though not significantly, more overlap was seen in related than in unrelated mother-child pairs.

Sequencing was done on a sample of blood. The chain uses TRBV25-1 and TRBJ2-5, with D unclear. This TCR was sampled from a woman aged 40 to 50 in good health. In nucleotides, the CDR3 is TGTGCCAGCAGGGGGTTAGGCGACCCAGAGACCCAGTACTTC. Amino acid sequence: CASRGLGDPETQYF.